This TCR beta chain was observed in a study of OX40 agonist ivuxolimab in advanced cancers. Unmatched junction bases numbered 14, after V lost 2 bases and J lost 5 bases. This CDR3 has 18 residues. Germline values: CDR1 LGHNT, CDR2 FRNRAP. Clones were sequenced by immunoSEQ multiplex PCR, and TCRdb holds only the in-frame ones, with some missing. In the table there are under 85,000 clones, just under 80% of which are singletons. The chain uses TRBV12-5 and TRBJ2-1; 8 bases are shared with TRBD2. The sample consisted of CD4+ or CD8+ T cells sorted from blood, taken in a trial of the OX40 agonist ivuxolimab. The clonotype comes from an adult with an advanced solid tumor such as melanoma, head and neck, liver or kidney cancer. CDR3 protein: CASGLPTGGAMGNNEQFF. Here the CDR3 DNA reads TGTGCTAGTGGTTTGCCCACGGGGGGGGCCATGGGCAACAATGAGCAGTTCTTC. The variable domain in full, completed from reference TRBV12-5 and TRBJ2-1, reads DARVTQTPRHKVTEMGQEVTMRCQPILGHNTVFWYRQTMMQGLELLAYFRNRAPLDDSGMPKDRFSAEMPDATLATLKIQPSEPRDSAVYFCASGLPTGGAMGNNEQFFGPGTRLTVL.